The 5 T cell receptor beta chains listed next were all sequenced from one sample in a study of STAT5B mutations in CD4+ large granular lymphocyte leukemia. Method: immunoSEQ multiplex PCR; TCRdb's copy keeps in-frame clones and lacks some. The repertoire consists of some 40,000 clones, with about 86% occurring once and the leading ten covering around 3%. Source material: CD4+ T cells from blood buffy coats. The receptors here all came from a human donor in good health.

The rearrangement uses TRBV7-3 and TRBJ2-1, with D possibly being TRBD1 (6 bases). Per germline, CDR1 SGHTA and CDR2 FQGTGA. The CDR3 is 15 amino acids. V was trimmed by 1 base and J by 9 bases, leaving 16 bases between them. CDR3 sequence: CASSLNQGIGGEQFF. CDR3 coding DNA: TGTGCCAGCAGCTTAAACCAGGGGATAGGTGGTGAGCAGTTCTTC. Variable domain in full (rest from reference TRBV7-3 and TRBJ2-1): GAGVSQTPSNKVTEKGKYVELRCDPISGHTALYWYRQSLGQGPEFLIYFQGTGAADDSGLPNDRFFAVRPEGSVSTLKIQRTERGDSAVYLCASSLNQGIGGEQFFGPGTRLTVL.

The V call is TRBV28, the J call TRBJ1-4; 8 bases fit TRBD1. The trim removed 11 bases at V and 6 bases at J, leaving 8 bases unmatched. CDR3 length: 13 amino acids. Germline assignment: CDR1 MDHEN and CDR2 SYDVKM. CDR3 DNA: TGTGCCGCAGGGGGCAGGGGAGATGAAAAACTGTTTTTT. Translated: CAAGGRGDEKLFF.

The rearrangement uses TRBV12-2 and TRBJ2-1. TRBV12-2 is noted as a pseudogene. The length of the CDR3 is 19 residues. CDR3 residues: CASRPLGIPGRFFYNEQFF. The DNA for the CDR3 is TGTGCAAGTCGCCCCCTGGGGATCCCGGGCCGTTTTTTCTACAATGAGCAGTTCTTC.

This sequence joins TRBV6-6 and TRBJ1-2; D is undetermined. Germline CDR1 is MNHNY and CDR2 is SVGAGI (reference sequence). The CDR3 is 13 amino acids. Trimming removed 2 bases at V and 0 bases at J, with 4 bases between. The CDR3 is CASSYDANYGYTF. Here the CDR3 DNA reads TGTGCCAGCAGTTACGATGCTAACTATGGCTACACCTTC.

The J gene is TRBJ1-1, the V gene TRBV7-9; TRBD1 is a possible D gene (5 bases). The CDR3 has 13 residues. V dropped 11 bases and J dropped 1 base, with 14 bases sitting between them. From germline, CDR1 is SEHNR and CDR2 FQNEAQ (reference sequence). The CDR3 loop is CALQGQENTEAFF. For the CDR3, the DNA is TGTGCCCTCCAGGGCCAGGAGAACACTGAAGCTTTCTTT.